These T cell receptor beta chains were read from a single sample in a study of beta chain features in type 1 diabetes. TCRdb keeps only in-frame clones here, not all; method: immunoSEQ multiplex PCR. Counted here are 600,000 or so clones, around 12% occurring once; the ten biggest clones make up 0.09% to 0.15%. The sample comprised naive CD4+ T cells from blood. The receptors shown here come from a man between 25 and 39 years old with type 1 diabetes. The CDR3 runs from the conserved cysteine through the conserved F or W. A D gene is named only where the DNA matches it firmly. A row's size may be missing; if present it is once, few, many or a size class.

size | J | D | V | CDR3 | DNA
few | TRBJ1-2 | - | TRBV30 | CAWRLGGGGYTF | TGTGCCTGGAGGCTGGGCGGGGGTGGCTACACCTTC
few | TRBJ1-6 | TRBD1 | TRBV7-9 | CASSLGDRAYSPLHF | TGTGCCAGCAGCTTAGGGGACAGGGCGTATTCACCCCTCCACTTT
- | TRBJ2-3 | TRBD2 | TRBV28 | CASSQPTSADTQYF | TGTGCCAGCAGCCAACCGACTAGCGCAGATACGCAGTATTTT
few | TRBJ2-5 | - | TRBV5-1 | CASSQQGQETQYF | TGCGCCAGCAGCCAACAGGGACAAGAGACCCAGTACTTC
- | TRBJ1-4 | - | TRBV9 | CASSVAGVATNEKLFF | TGTGCCAGCAGCGTAGCAGGGGTTGCGACTAATGAAAAACTGTTTTTT
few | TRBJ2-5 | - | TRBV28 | CASIRGGGSETQYF | TGTGCCAGCATCAGAGGAGGGGGATCGGAGACCCAGTACTTC
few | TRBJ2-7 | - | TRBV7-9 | CASSLSGPLYEQYF | TGTGCCAGCAGCTTAAGCGGGCCACTATACGAGCAGTACTTC
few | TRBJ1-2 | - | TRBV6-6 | CASAGGAYGYTF | TGTGCCAGCGCTGGAGGTGCCTATGGCTACACCTTC
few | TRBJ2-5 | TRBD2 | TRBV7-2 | CASSLVVAGGEETQYF | TGTGCCAGCAGCTTGGTAGTAGCGGGGGGAGAAGAGACCCAGTACTTC
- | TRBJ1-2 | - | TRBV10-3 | CAISENRDRYGYTF | TGTGCCATCAGTGAAAACCGGGACCGTTATGGCTACACCTTC
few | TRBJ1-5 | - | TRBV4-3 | CASSLDGGGSQPQHF | TGCGCCAGCAGCCTGGACGGGGGCGGGAGTCAGCCCCAGCATTTT
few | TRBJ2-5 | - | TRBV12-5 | CASGTTEFQETQYF | TGTGCTAGTGGCACAACGGAGTTTCAAGAGACCCAGTACTTC
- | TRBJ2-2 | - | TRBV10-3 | CAISQRTAVNTGELFF | TGTGCCATCAGTCAGCGGACCGCGGTGAACACCGGGGAGCTGTTTTTT
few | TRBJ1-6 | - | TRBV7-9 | CASSLAVGYNSPLHF | TGTGCCAGCAGCTTAGCGGTGGGGTATAATTCACCCCTCCACTTT